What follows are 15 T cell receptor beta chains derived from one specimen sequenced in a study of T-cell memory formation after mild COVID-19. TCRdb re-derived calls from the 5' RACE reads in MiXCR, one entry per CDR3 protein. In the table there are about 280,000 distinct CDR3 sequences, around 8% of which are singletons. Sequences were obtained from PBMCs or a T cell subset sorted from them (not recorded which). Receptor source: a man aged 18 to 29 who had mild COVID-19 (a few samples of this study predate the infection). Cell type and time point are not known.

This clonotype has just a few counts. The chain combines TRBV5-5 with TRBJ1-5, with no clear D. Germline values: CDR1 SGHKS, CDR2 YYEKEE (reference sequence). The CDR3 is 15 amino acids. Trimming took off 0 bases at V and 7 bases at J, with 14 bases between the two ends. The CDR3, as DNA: TGTGCCAGCAGCTTGGCGGGTGGTGTCTTGCAGCCCCAGCATTTT. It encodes CASSLAGGVLQPQHF.

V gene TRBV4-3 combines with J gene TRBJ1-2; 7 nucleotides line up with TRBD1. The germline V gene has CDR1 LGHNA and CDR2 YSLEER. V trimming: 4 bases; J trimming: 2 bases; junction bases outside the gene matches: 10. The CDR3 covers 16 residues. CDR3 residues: CASSPVGQMGNYGYTF. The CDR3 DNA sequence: TGCGCCAGCAGCCCTGTGGGACAGATGGGAAACTATGGCTACACCTTC.

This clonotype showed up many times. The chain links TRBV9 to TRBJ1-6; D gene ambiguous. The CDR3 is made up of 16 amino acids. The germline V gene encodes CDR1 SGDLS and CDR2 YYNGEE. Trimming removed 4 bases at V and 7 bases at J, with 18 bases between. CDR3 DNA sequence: TGTGCCAGCAGCCCCCGGTTGGAGGGTTGGAATTCACCCCTCCACTTT. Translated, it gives CASSPRLEGWNSPLHF. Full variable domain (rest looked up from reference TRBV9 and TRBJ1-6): DSGVTQTPKHLITATGQRVTLRCSPRSGDLSVYWYQQSLDQGLQFLIQYYNGEERAKGNILERFSAQQFPDLHSELNLSSLELGDSALYFCASSPRLEGWNSPLHFGNGTRLTVT.

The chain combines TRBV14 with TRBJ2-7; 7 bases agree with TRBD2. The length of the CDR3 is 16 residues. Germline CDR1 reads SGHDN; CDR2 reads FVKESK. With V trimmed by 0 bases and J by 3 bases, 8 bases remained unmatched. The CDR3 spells CASSQDRFAGVYEQYF. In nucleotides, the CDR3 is TGTGCCAGCAGCCAAGATCGGTTTGCGGGGGTCTACGAGCAGTACTTC.

In nucleotides, the CDR3 is TGTGCCAGCAGCGTAGACGACTCTGGAAACACCATATATTTT. Protein product: CASSVDDSGNTIYF. The V call is TRBV9, the J call TRBJ1-3; D not resolved. Germline CDR1 and CDR2: SGDLS and YYNGEE. The CDR3 is made up of 14 amino acids. Trimming left V 0 bases short and J 0 bases short, with 4 bases between.

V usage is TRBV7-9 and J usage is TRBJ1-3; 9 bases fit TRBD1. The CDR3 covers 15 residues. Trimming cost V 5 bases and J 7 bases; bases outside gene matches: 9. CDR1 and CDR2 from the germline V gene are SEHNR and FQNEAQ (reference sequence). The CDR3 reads CASSLSDRGKNTIYF. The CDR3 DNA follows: TGTGCCAGCAGCCTCTCCGACAGGGGGAAGAACACCATATATTTT.

CDR3 DNA: TGTGCCAGCAGCCAAGATCCGGGGGCCGCTTACAATGAGCAGTTCTTC. It translates to CASSQDPGAAYNEQFF. This chain links TRBV4-2 with TRBJ2-1; either TRBD1 or TRBD2 may fit D (6 bases each). This CDR3 has 16 amino acids. The germline V and J ends were trimmed by 0 bases and 4 bases, with 13 bases remaining between them. From germline, CDR1 is LGHNA and CDR2 YNFKEQ.

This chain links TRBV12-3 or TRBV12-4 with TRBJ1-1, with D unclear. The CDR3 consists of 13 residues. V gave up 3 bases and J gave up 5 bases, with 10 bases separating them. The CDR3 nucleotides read TGTGCCAGCAGTTTGGGTCCTAGAACTGAAGCTTTCTTT. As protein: CASSLGPRTEAFF.

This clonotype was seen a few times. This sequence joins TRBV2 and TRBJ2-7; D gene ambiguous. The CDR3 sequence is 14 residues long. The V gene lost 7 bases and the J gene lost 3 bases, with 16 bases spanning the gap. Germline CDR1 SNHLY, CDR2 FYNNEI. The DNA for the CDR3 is TGTGCCAGCATGACGGGCCCAGTGAGCTACGAGCAGTACTTC. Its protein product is CASMTGPVSYEQYF. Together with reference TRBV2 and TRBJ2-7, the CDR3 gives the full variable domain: EPEVTQTPSHQVTQMGQEVILRCVPISNHLYFYWYRQILGQKVEFLVSFYNNEISEKSEIFDDQFSVERPDGSNFTLKIRSTKLEDSAMYFCASMTGPVSYEQYFGPGTRLTVT.

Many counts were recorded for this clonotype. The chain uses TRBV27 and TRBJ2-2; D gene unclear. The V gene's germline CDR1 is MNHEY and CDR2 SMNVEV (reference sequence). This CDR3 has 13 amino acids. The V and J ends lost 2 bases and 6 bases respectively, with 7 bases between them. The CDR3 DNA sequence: TGTGCCAGCAGTTTACGGCCGGCCGGGGAGCTGTTTTTT. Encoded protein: CASSLRPAGELFF.

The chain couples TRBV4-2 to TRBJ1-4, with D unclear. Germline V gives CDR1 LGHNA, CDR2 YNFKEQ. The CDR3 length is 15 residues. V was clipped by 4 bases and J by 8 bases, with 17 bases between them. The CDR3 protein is CASSPSRALNEKLFF. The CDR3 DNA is TGTGCCAGCAGCCCGTCGAGGGCCCTGAACGAAAAACTGTTTTTT.

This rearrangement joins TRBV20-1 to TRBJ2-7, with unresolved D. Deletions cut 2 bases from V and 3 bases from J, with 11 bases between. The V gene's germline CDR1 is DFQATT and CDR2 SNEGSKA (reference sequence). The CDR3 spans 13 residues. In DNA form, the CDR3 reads TGCAGTGCTAGAAAACGGACGAGCTACGAGCAGTACTTC. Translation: CSARKRTSYEQYF.

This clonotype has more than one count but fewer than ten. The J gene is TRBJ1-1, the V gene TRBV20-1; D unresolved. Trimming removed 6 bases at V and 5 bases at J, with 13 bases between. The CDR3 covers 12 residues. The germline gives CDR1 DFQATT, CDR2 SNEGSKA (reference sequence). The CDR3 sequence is CSAPDGKTEAFF. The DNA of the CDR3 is TGCAGTGCCCCGGATGGTAAGACTGAAGCTTTCTTT.

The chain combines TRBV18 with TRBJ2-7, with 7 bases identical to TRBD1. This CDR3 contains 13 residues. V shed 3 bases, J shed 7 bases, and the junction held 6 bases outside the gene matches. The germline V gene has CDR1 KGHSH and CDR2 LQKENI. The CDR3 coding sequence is TGTGCCAGCTCACCTAAGGGGGCGTATGAGCAGTACGTC. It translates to CASSPKGAYEQYV.

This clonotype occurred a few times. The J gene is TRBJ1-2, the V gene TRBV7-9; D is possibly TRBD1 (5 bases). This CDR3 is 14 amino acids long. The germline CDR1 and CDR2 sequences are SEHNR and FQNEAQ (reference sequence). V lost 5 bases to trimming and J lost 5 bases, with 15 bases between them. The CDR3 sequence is CASSPGPINYGYTF. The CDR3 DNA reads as TGTGCCAGCAGCCCGGGACCTATTAATTATGGCTACACCTTC.